This T cell receptor (beta chain) was sequenced in a study of post-analysis software for immune sequencing data. Presence of unique molecular identifiers characterized the TCR beta cDNA libraries. Approximately 550,000 cDNA molecules came from 1 to 10 million T cells. TCRdb re-called the PCR reads with MiXCR, one entry per CDR3 protein. Of roughly 600,000 distinct CDR3 sequences detected, 40% to 50% appear once; the ten largest clones hold approximately 1.7%. Sequencing used blood. The clonotype comes from a girl aged 5-17 years with multiple sclerosis.

The CDR3 spells CASSPGLTYNEQFF. The DNA of the CDR3 is TGTGCCAGCAGCCCGGGACTAACTTACAATGAGCAGTTCTTC. V usage is TRBV7-2 and J usage is TRBJ2-1, with 7 bases fitting TRBD2. Unmatched junction bases numbered 5, after V lost 5 bases and J lost 4 bases. The CDR3 covers 14 residues. CDR1 SGHTA and CDR2 FQGNSA come from the germline V gene. Full variable domain (rest looked up from reference TRBV7-2 and TRBJ2-1): GAGVSQSPSNKVTEKGKDVELRCDPISGHTALYWYRQSLGQGLEFLIYFQGNSAPDKSGLPSDRFSAERTGGSVSTLTIQRTQQEDSAVYLCASSPGLTYNEQFFGPGTRLTVL.